These T cell receptor beta chains were read from a single sample in a study of cytomegalovirus exposure and HLA in healthy donors. Assay: immunoSEQ multiplex PCR; the TCRdb copy retains only in-frame clones and omits some. This sample yields 150,000 to 200,000 clones, of which roughly 85% are seen a single time; around 15% belongs to the top ten. Sequencing was done on a sample of PBMCs. All receptors derive from a man aged 50-60 years in good health and CMV-seropositive. CDR3s include the opening cysteine and the closing phenylalanine or tryptophan. The D gene is left open where the match is weak. Size is stated for part of the rows, as once, few or many counts, or as a class when the clone is expanded.

v_call,clone_size,d_call,j_call,cdr3_aa,cdr3_nt
TRBV28,few,TRBD1,TRBJ1-1,CASGTENTEAFF,TGTGCCAGCGGGACAGAGAACACTGAAGCTTTCTTT
TRBV6-5,.,TRBD1,TRBJ2-2,CASSEDRAGELFF,TGTGCCAGCAGTGAAGACAGGGCCGGGGAGCTGTTTTTT
TRBV30,.,.,TRBJ2-1,CAWSGGPRYNEQFF,TGTGCCTGGAGTGGGGGGCCCCGATACAATGAGCAGTTCTTC
TRBV29-1,once,.,TRBJ1-4,CSAIYRDGVGEKLFF,TGCAGCGCCATCTACAGGGATGGGGTCGGAGAAAAACTGTTTTTT
TRBV5-6,.,.,TRBJ1-2,CASSFRSRSADGYTF,TGTGCCAGCAGCTTTCGGTCGCGGTCGGCAGATGGCTACACCTTC
TRBV7-8,.,.,TRBJ1-1,CASSPRGKNTEAFF,TGTGCCAGCAGCCCAAGAGGGAAGAACACTGAAGCTTTCTTT
TRBV5-1,.,TRBD1,TRBJ2-3,CASSLAPLRGGAQDTQYF,TGCGCCAGCAGCTTGGCCCCCTTAAGAGGGGGCGCACAAGATACGCAGTATTTT
TRBV4-3,.,.,TRBJ2-5,CASSQDWPTGRETQYF,TGCGCCAGCAGCCAAGATTGGCCGACCGGGAGAGAGACCCAGTACTTC
TRBV6-5,.,.,TRBJ2-3,CASSYGDNTDTQYF,TGTGCCAGCAGTTACGGGGACAACACAGATACGCAGTATTTT
TRBV11-1,.,TRBD1,TRBJ1-2,CASSSQDRPNYGYTF,TGTGCCAGCAGTTCTCAGGACAGGCCTAACTATGGCTACACCTTC
TRBV11-2,.,TRBD1,TRBJ2-7,CASSLGTAYEQYF,TGTGCCAGCAGCTTGGGGACAGCCTACGAGCAGTACTTC